Listed here are 16 T cell receptor beta chains from one sample, sequenced in a study of cytomegalovirus exposure and HLA in healthy donors. 13 Jbeta primers and 60 Vbeta primers were used for the PCR. Method: immunoSEQ multiplex PCR; TCRdb's copy keeps in-frame clones and lacks some. The table lists about 160,000 clones, around three quarters of them singletons. Source material: PBMCs. These TCRs come from a woman aged 45-65 years in good health and CMV-seropositive.

The chain is built from TRBV13 and TRBJ2-2; 8 bases align to TRBD1. The V and J ends lost 0 bases and 5 bases, in that order; junction bases with no gene match: 8. From germline, CDR1 is PRHDT and CDR2 FYEKMQ (reference sequence). The CDR3 runs to 17 residues. The CDR3 DNA is TGTGCCAGCAGCTTAGGCCAGGGGGCGCAGGCAACCGGGGAGCTGTTTTTT. The encoded protein is CASSLGQGAQATGELFF.

This chain links TRBV19 with TRBJ1-6, with 9 positions matching TRBD1. The CDR3 totals 15 residues. Trimming removed 6 bases from V and 9 bases from J; junction bases left unmatched: 9. The germline V gene encodes CDR1 LNHDA and CDR2 SQIVND (reference sequence). CDR3 amino acids: CASRPPGQGRSPLHF. Here the CDR3 DNA reads TGTGCCAGTAGACCACCGGGACAGGGCCGTTCACCCCTCCACTTT.

The chain links TRBV9 to TRBJ2-1, with 7 bases lining up with TRBD1. V lost 4 bases and J lost 5; bases outside the gene matches: 9. Germline V lookup: CDR1 SGDLS, CDR2 YYNGEE. The CDR3 has 15 amino acids. In DNA form, the CDR3 reads TGTGCCAGCAGCCCAAGGGGGCTTGGGAACAATGAGCAGTTCTTC. It specifies CASSPRGLGNNEQFF.

J is TRBJ2-7 and V is TRBV7-2; TRBD2 agrees at 10 bases. Germline CDR1 is SGHTA and CDR2 is FQGNSA. V trimming: 5 bases; J trimming: 2 bases; junction bases outside the gene matches: 6. This CDR3 has 15 amino acids. The CDR3 DNA follows: TGTGCCAGCAGCACGATTAGCGGGGGGACCTACGAGCAGTACTTC. It is translated as CASSTISGGTYEQYF. Filled out from reference TRBV7-2 and TRBJ2-7, the complete variable domain reads GAGVSQSPSNKVTEKGKDVELRCDPISGHTALYWYRQSLGQGLEFLIYFQGNSAPDKSGLPSDRFSAERTGGSVSTLTIQRTQQEDSAVYLCASSTISGGTYEQYFGPGTRLTVT.

This chain uses TRBV5-4 with TRBJ2-5; weak D call: TRBD2 (5 bases). Trimming cost V 0 bases and J 6 bases, with 15 bases left between them. CDR3 length: 15 residues. Germline lookup yields CDR1 SGHNT and CDR2 YYREEE (reference sequence). The CDR3 sequence is CASSLEGPPGKTQYF. The CDR3 coding sequence is TGTGCCAGCAGCTTGGAAGGGCCCCCCGGGAAGACCCAGTACTTC.

The chain recombines TRBV7-9 with TRBJ1-2; D ambiguous. The CDR3 length is 12 residues. The V end was cut by 6 bases, the J end by 6 bases, with 11 bases between. CDR1 and CDR2 from the germline V gene are SEHNR and FQNEAQ (reference sequence). DNA for the CDR3: TGTGCCAGCAGGGGGAGGTTCGATGGCTACACCTTC. Protein sequence: CASRGRFDGYTF.

The chain joins TRBV6-1 to TRBJ1-1; D unresolved. Germline V gives CDR1 MNHNS, CDR2 SASEGT. CDR3 size: 13 residues. Trimming pared 1 base from V and 1 base from J, leaving 4 bases between. CDR3 sequence (DNA): TGTGCCAGCAGTGAAGTGGCGAACACTGAAGCTTTCTTT. Translating it yields CASSEVANTEAFF.

The chain joins TRBV11-1 to TRBJ2-1, with 7 bases aligning to TRBD2. The CDR3 is 16 amino acids. Germline trimming cut 5 bases from V and 1 base from J; bases unmatched to any gene: 8. The germline gives CDR1 SGHAT, CDR2 FQDESV (reference sequence). CDR3 DNA sequence: TGTGCCAGCAGCATCAGACGGGGAGGGTCCTACAATGAGCAGTTCTTC. Translation gives CASSIRRGGSYNEQFF.

The rearrangement joins TRBV15 to TRBJ1-4; the match to TRBD1 covers 9 bases. Germline V gives CDR1 LNHNV, CDR2 YYDKDF (reference sequence). The CDR3 loop spans 15 amino acids. V gave up 4 bases and J gave up 6 bases; unmatched junction bases: 6. In DNA, the CDR3 is TGTGCCACCAGCACCTCCAGGGACAGGGATGAAAAACTGTTTTTT. It translates to CATSTSRDRDEKLFF. Filled out from reference TRBV15 and TRBJ1-4, the complete variable domain reads DAMVIQNPRYQVTQFGKPVTLSCSQTLNHNVMYWYQQKSSQAPKLLFHYYDKDFNNEADTPDNFQSRRPNTSFCFLDIRSPGLGDTAMYLCATSTSRDRDEKLFFGSGTQLSVL.

There are a few counts of this clone. The gene calls are TRBV7-2 and TRBJ2-5; no firm D call. This CDR3 is 14 amino acids long. Germline V CDR1 and CDR2: SGHTA, FQGNSA. V was pared by 4 bases and J by 1 base, with 10 bases between. CDR3: CASSSAGSQETQYF. DNA of the CDR3: TGTGCCAGCAGCTCGGCCGGGTCCCAAGAGACCCAGTACTTC.

The V and J genes are TRBV19 and TRBJ1-5, with 7 bases matching TRBD1. The CDR3 is 19 residues long. J was trimmed by 3 bases and V by 3 bases; bases with no gene match: 17. From germline, CDR1 is LNHDA and CDR2 SQIVND (reference sequence). CDR3 protein: CASSIRGPITGHLNQPQHF. CDR3 nucleotide sequence: TGTGCCAGTAGTATTAGGGGGCCCATAACGGGACACCTCAATCAGCCCCAGCATTTT.

A few counts support this clone. The genes are TRBV18 and TRBJ1-1; possibly TRBD1 for D (5 bases). CDR1 is KGHSH and CDR2 is LQKENI in the germline V gene. The CDR3 is made up of 17 amino acids. Trimming left V 1 base short and J 0 bases short, with 15 bases between. The CDR3 nucleotides read TGTGCCAGCTCACCACGGGGGGGGGTAAGAATGAACACTGAAGCTTTCTTT. It yields the protein CASSPRGGVRMNTEAFF.

This clone was seen just once. This sequence joins TRBV4-2 and TRBJ2-3; TRBD2 aligns across 9 bases. Germline assignment: CDR1 LGHNA and CDR2 YNFKEQ. V shed 1 base and J 1 base; nucleotides not matched to a gene: 0. This CDR3 is built from 15 residues. CDR3 protein: CASSQASGGTDTQYF. The CDR3 coding sequence is TGTGCCAGCAGCCAAGCTAGCGGGGGCACAGATACGCAGTATTTT.

This chain joins TRBV5-1 and TRBJ1-1; TRBD1 might be the D (5 bases). Germline V gene data show CDR1 as SGHRS and CDR2 as YFSETQ. The CDR3 has 14 amino acids. V lost 4 bases and J 7 bases, leaving 17 bases between the germline ends. CDR3 sequence: CASSPAGVGLEAFF. The CDR3 bases are TGCGCCAGCAGCCCGGCGGGGGTAGGCCTTGAAGCTTTCTTT.

This sequence joins TRBV19 and TRBJ2-5; 8 positions agree with TRBD1. This CDR3 is built from 15 residues. CDR1 LNHDA and CDR2 SQIVND come from the germline V gene (reference sequence). The V segment lost 1 base and the J segment 4 bases; nucleotides outside the gene matches: 5. CDR3 loop: CASSIGQGIGETQYF. For the CDR3, the DNA is TGTGCCAGTAGTATAGGACAGGGGATCGGAGAGACCCAGTACTTC.

The V gene is TRBV19, the J gene TRBJ1-2; D is unclear. Trimming removed 5 bases at V and 3 bases at J, with 13 bases between. CDR3 length: 14 residues. The germline V gene has CDR1 LNHDA and CDR2 SQIVND (reference sequence). The CDR3 reads CASSVTFVDYGYTF. The CDR3 nucleotides are TGTGCCAGTAGTGTGACTTTCGTGGACTATGGCTACACCTTC.